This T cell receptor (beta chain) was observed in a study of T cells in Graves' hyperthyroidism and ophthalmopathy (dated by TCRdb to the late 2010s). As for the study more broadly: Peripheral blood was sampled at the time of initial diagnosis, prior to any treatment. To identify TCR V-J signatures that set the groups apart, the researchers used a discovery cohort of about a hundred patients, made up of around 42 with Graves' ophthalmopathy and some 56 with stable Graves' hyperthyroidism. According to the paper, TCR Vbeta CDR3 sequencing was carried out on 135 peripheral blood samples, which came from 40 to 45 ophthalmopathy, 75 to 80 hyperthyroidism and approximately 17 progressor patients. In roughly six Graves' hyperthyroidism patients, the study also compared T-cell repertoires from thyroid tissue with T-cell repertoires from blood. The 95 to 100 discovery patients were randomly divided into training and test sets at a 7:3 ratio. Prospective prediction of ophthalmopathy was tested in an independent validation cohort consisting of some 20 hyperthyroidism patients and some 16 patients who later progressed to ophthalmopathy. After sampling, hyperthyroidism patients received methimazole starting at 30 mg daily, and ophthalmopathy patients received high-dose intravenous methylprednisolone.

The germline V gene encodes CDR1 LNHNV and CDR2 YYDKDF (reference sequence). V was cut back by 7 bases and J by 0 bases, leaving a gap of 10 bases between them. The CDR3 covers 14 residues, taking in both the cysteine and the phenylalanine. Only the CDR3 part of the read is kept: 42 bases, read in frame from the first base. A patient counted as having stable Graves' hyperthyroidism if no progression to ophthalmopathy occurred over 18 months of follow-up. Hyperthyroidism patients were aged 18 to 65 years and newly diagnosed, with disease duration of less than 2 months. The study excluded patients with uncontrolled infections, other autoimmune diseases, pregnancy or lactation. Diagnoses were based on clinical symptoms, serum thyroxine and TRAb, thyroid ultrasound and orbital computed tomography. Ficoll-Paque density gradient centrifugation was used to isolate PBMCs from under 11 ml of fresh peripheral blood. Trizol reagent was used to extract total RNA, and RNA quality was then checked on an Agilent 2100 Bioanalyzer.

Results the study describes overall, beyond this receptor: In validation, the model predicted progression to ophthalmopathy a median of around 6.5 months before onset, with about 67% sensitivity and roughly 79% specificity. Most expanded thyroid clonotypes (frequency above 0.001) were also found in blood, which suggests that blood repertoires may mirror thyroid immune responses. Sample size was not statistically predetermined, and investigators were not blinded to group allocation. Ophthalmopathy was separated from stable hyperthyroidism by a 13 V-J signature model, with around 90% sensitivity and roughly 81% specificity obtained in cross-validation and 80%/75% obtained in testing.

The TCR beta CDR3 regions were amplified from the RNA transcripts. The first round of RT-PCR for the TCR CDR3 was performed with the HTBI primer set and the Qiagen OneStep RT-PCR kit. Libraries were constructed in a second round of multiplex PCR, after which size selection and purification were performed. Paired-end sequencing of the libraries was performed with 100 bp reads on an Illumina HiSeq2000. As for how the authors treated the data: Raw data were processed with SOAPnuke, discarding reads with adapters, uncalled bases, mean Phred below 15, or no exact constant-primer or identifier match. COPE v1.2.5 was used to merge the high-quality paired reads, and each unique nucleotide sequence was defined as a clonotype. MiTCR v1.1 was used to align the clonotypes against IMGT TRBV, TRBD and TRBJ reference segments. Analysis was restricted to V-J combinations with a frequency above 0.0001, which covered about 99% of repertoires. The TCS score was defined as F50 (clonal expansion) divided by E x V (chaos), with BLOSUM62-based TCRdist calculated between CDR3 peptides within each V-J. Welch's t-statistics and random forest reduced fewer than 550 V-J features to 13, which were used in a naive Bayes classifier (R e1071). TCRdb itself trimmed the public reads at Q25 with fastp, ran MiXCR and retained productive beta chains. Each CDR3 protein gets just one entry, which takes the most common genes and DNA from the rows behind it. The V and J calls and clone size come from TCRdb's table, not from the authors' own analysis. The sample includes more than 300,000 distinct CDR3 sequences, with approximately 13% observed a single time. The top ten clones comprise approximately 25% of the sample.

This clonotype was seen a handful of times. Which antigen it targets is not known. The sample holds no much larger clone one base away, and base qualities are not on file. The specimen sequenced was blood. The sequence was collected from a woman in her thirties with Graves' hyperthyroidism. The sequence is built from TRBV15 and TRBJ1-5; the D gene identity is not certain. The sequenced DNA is TGTGCCACCATGGAGGACTATAGCAATCAGCCCCAGCATTTT. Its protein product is CATMEDYSNQPQHF.